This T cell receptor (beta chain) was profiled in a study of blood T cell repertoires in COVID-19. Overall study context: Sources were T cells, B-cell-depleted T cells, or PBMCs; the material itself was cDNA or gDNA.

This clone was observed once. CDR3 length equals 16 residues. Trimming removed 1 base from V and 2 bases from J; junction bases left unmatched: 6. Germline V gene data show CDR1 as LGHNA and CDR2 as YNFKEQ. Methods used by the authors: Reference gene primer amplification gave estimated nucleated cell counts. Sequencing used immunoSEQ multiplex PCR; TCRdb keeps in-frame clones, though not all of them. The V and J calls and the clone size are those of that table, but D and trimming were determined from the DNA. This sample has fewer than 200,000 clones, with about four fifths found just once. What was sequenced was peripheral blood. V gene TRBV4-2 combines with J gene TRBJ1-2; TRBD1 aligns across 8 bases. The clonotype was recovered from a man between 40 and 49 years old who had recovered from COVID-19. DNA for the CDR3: TGTGCCAGCAGCCAAGGGGGCAGGGGGCTGAACTATGGCTACACCTTC. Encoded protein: CASSQGGRGLNYGYTF.